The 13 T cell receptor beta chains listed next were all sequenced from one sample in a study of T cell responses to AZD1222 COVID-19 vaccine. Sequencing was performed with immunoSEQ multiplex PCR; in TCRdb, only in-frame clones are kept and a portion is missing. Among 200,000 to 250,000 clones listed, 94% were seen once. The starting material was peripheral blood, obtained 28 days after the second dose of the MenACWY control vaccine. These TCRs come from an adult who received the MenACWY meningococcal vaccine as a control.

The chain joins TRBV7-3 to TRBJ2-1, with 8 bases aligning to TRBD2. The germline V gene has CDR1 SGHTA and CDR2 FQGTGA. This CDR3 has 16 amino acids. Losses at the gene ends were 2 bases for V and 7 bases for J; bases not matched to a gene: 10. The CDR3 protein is CASSLGGRGGPNEQFF. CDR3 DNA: TGTGCCAGCAGCTTAGGGGGCCGGGGGGGCCCGAATGAGCAGTTCTTC.

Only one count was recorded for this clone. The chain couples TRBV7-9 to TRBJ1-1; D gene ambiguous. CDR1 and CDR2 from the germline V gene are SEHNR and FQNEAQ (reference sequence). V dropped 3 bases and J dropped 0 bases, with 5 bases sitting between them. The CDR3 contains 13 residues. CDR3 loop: CASSFGMNTEAFF. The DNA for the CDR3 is TGTGCCAGCAGCTTCGGGATGAACACTGAAGCTTTCTTT.

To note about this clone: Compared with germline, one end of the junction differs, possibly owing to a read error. CDR3 in amino acids: CASSDSLYQPQHF. Written as DNA, the CDR3 is TGTGCCAGCAGTGACTCTCTGTATCAGCCCCAGCATTTT. J is TRBJ1-5 and V is TRBV6-5; D is undetermined. The CDR3 runs 13 residues. Looked up from germline, CDR1 is MNHEY and CDR2 is SVGAGI.

As DNA, the CDR3 is TGTGCCAGCAGCCTCGGTTATGAGCAGTTCTTC. This gives the protein CASSLGYEQFF. The chain joins TRBV3-1 (or the pseudogene TRBV3-2) to TRBJ2-1; D ambiguous. The germline gives CDR1 LGHDT, CDR2 YNNKEL (reference sequence). Between the trimmed V and J ends, which lost 4 bases and 8 bases, there was a span of 6 bases. CDR3 length equals 11 residues.

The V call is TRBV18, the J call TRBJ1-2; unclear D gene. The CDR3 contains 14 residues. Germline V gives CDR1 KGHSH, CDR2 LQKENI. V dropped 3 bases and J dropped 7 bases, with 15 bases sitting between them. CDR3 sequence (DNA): TGTGCCAGCTCACCCTCAAGCGGCTTCGGTGGCTACACCTTC. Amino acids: CASSPSSGFGGYTF. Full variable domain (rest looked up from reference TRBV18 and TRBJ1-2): NAGVMQNPRHLVRRRGQEARLRCSPMKGHSHVYWYRQLPEEGLKFMVYLQKENIIDESGMPKERFSAEFPKEGPSILRIQQVVRGDSAAYFCASSPSSGFGGYTFGSGTRLTVV.

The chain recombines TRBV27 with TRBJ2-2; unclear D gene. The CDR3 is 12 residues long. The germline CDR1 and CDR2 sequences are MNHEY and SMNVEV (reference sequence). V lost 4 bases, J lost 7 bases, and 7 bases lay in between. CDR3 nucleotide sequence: TGTGCCAGCAGTTCAAGGAACGGGGAGCTGTTTTTT. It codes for CASSSRNGELFF.

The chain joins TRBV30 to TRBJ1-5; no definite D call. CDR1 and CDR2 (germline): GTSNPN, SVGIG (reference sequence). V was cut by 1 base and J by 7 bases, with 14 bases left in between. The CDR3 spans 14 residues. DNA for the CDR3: TGTGCCTGGAGTGCCGACACCTATCTCCAGCCCCAGCATTTT. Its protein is CAWSADTYLQPQHF.

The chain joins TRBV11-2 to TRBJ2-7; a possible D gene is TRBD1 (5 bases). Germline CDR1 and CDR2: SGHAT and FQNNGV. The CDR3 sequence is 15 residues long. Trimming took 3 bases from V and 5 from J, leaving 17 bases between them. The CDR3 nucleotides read TGTGCCAGCAGCTTTTTTCCAGGGTCACTTGACGAGCAGTACTTC. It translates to CASSFFPGSLDEQYF.

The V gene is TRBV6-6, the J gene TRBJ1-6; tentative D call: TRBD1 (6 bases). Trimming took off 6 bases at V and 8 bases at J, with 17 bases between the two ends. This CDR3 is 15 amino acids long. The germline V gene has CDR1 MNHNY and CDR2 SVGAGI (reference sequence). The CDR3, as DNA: TGTGCCAGCAGGCCCCGACAGGTCGGGTATTCACCCCTCCACTTT. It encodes CASRPRQVGYSPLHF.

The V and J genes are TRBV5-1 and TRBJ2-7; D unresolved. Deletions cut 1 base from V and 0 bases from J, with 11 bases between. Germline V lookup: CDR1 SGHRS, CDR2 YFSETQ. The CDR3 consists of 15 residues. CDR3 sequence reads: CASSLKSPSSYEQYF. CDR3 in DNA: TGCGCCAGCAGCTTGAAGTCTCCCAGCTCCTACGAGCAGTACTTC.

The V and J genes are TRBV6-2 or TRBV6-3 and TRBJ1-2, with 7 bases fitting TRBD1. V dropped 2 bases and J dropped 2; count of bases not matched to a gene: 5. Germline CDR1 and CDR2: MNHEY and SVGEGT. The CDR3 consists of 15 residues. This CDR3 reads CASSYGDRVNYGYTF. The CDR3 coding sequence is TGTGCCAGCAGTTACGGGGACAGAGTCAACTATGGCTACACCTTC.

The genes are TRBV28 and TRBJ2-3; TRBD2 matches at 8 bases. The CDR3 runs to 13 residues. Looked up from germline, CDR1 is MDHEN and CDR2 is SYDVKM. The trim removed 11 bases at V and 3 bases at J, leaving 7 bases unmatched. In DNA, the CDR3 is TGTGCCTCCCGGGGGGGGCCTACAGATACGCAGTATTTT. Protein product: CASRGGPTDTQYF.

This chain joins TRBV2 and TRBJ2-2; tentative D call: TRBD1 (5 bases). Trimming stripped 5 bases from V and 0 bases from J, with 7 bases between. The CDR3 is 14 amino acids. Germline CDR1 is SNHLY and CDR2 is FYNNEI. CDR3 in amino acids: CASSWTSNTGELFF. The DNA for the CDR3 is TGTGCCAGCAGTTGGACATCGAACACCGGGGAGCTGTTTTTT.